The present T cell receptor (beta chain) was sequenced within a study of blood T cell repertoires in COVID-19. Across the study: PBMCs, B-cell-depleted T cells, or T cells provided the cDNA or gDNA that made up the material.

Per the original data handling: It was from reference gene primer amplification that nucleated cell counts were estimated. Method: immunoSEQ multiplex PCR; TCRdb's copy keeps in-frame clones and lacks some. V and J calls and clone size are as listed in that table; D and trimming were resolved from the DNA. Seen here are about 260,000 clones, around 80% observed once, and the top ten hold 4.2%. There are 14 residues in the CDR3. V gave up 5 bases and J gave up 3 bases, with 14 bases separating them. CDR1 and CDR2 (germline): GTSNPN, SVGIG (reference sequence). Input material: peripheral blood. This TCR came from a man aged 55 to 69 with acute or convalescent COVID-19. The chain links TRBV30 to TRBJ1-5; tentative D call: TRBD1 (5 bases). This CDR3 is CAWWDRGNNQPQHF. The CDR3 DNA follows: TGTGCCTGGTGGGACCGGGGGAACAATCAGCCCCAGCATTTT.